The clone carrying this T cell receptor beta chain was seen repeatedly, ten times or more. Its specificity is unknown. This sample is drawn from a study of Graves' ophthalmopathy and Graves' hyperthyroidism. Notes on the study in general: Discrimination between ophthalmopathy and stable hyperthyroidism by a 13-signature model showed 85% to 90% sensitivity and roughly 80% specificity. Most clonotypes expanded in thyroid above 0.001 frequency were present in blood too.

With a duration under 3 months, ophthalmopathy in the donors showed moderate-to-severe activity, CAS ≥3 and NOSPECS ≥4. This CDR3 is built from 14 residues. Trimming shortened V by 3 bases and J by 0 bases, and 8 bases separated the two germline ends. Looked up from germline, CDR1 is ENHRY and CDR2 is SYGVKD. Amplification from RNA transcripts yielded the TCR beta CDR3 regions. Second-round multiplex PCR came after a first-round RT-PCR that employed HTBI primers. Each CDR3 protein gets one entry after TCRdb re-called the multiplex PCR reads with MiXCR. The sample records around 470,000 distinct CDR3 sequences, around 14% being singletons.

The gene calls are TRBV10-3 and TRBJ1-1; D is unresolved. The sequence derives from a young woman with Graves' ophthalmopathy. Sequencing was done on a sample of blood. CDR3 sequence (DNA): TGTGCCATCAGTGAACCCGGACTGAACACTGAAGCTTTCTTT. This sequence encodes CAISEPGLNTEAFF.